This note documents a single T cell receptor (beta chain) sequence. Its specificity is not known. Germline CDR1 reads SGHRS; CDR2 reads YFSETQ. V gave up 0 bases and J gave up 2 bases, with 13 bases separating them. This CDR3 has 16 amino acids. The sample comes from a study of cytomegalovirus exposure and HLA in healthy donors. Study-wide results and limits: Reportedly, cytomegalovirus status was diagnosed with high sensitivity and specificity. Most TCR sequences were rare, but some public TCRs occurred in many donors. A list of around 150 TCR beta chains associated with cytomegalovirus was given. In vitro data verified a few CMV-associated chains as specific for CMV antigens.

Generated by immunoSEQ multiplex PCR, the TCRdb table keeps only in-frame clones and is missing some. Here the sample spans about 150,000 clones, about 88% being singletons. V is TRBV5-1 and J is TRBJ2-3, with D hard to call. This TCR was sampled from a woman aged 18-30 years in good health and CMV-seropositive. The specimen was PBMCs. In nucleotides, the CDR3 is TGCGCCAGCAGCTTGGCCATGAGGCAGCACACAGATACGCAGTATTTT. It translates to CASSLAMRQHTDTQYF.